This T cell receptor (beta chain) was retrieved from a study of OX40 agonist ivuxolimab in advanced cancers. The overall study: A diagnosis of hepatocellular carcinoma, melanoma, renal cell or head and neck cancer was present in dose-escalation patients. Prior anti-PD-1, anti-PD-L1 or anti-CTLA-4 therapy was allowed; less than 45% had some. Whole-study results and caveats: At 0.1-3.0 mg/kg, partial responders had clonal expansion among the lowest observed.

This CDR3 has 17 residues. Deletions cut 5 bases from V and 7 bases from J, with 26 bases between. Germline values: CDR1 MDHEN, CDR2 SYDVKM. Method: immunoSEQ multiplex PCR; TCRdb's copy keeps in-frame clones and lacks some. The data hold about 31,000 clones, with 75% to 90% observed a single time. This clone occurred once. What it recognizes is unknown. This specimen was CD4+ or CD8+ T cells sorted from blood, taken in a trial of the OX40 agonist ivuxolimab. This TCR derives from an adult with an advanced solid tumor such as melanoma, head and neck, liver or kidney cancer. The chain employs TRBV28 and TRBJ1-2, with D perhaps TRBD1 (6 bases). CDR3 bases: TGTGCCAGCAGTCACCCGGGGGCCGGCAGGGGTTCGCGTGGCTACACCTTC. Translating it yields CASSHPGAGRGSRGYTF.